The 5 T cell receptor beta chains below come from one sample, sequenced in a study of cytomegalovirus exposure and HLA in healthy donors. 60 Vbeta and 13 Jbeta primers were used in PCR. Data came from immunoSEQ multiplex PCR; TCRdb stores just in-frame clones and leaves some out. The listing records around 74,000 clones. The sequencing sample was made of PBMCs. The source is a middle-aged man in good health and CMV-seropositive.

The CDR3 bases are TGTGCCAGCAGCTCCGCCTCCCGCGGGAGAAGAGGGGATTGGGAGCAGTTCTTC. Translation gives CASSSASRGRRGDWEQFF. This chain joins TRBV5-4 and TRBJ2-1; 7 bases map to TRBD2. The CDR3 runs to 18 residues. V shed 3 bases and J 10 bases; nucleotides not matched to a gene: 22. Germline CDR1 is SGHNT and CDR2 is YYREEE (reference sequence).

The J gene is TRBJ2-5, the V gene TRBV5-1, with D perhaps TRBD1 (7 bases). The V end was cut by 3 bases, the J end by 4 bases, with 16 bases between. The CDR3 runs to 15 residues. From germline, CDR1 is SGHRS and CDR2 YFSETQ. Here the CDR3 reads CASSSQTGRPETQYF. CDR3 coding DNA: TGCGCCAGCAGCTCCCAGACAGGGAGGCCAGAGACCCAGTACTTC.

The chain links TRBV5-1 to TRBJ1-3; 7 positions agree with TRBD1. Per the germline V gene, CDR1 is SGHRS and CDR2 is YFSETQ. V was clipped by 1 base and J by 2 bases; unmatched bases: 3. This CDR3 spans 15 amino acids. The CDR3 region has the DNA TGCGCCAGCAGCTTGCAGGGGGGTCCTGGAAACACCATATATTTT. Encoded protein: CASSLQGGPGNTIYF.

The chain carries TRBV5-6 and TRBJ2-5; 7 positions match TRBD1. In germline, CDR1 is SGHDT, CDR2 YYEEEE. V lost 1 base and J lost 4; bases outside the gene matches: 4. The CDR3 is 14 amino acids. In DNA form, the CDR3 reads TGTGCCAGCAGCTTGTTGGCAGGGGGAGAGACCCAGTACTTC. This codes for CASSLLAGGETQYF.

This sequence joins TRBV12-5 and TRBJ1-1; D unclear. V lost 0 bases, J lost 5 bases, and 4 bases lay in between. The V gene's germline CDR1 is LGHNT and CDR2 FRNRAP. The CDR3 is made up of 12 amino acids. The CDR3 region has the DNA TGTGCTAGTGGTTTGGTCGGGACTGAAGCTTTCTTT. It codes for CASGLVGTEAFF.